Listed here are 19 T cell receptor beta chains from one sample, sequenced in a study of blood T cell repertoires in COVID-19. The table came from immunoSEQ multiplex PCR; TCRdb's copy has only in-frame clones and leaves some out. The sample shows approximately 200,000 clones, 87% of them seen only once. The sequenced material came from PBMCs or T cells enriched from blood (not recorded which). These receptors were collected from a man between 25 and 39 years old in a cohort exposed to, infected with or recovered from COVID-19 (not recorded which).

The chain has TRBV24-1 and TRBJ2-2; maybe TRBD1 (6 bases). The CDR3 length is 16 residues. CDR1 and CDR2 (germline): KGHDR, SFDVKD. V lost 2 bases and J 2 bases, leaving 11 bases between the germline ends. CDR3 DNA sequence: TGTGCCACCAGTGATTCAAGGACAGCTAACACCGGGGAGCTGTTTTTT. This encodes CATSDSRTANTGELFF.

This clone has only one observation. J is TRBJ2-2 and V is TRBV6-5; D may be TRBD2 (6 bases). The germline V gene has CDR1 MNHEY and CDR2 SVGAGI. CDR3 length: 15 residues. Trimming left V 4 bases short and J 6 bases short, with 15 bases between. The CDR3 protein is CASSFLAVKAGELFF. As DNA, the CDR3 is TGTGCCAGCAGTTTCTTAGCGGTAAAAGCCGGGGAGCTGTTTTTT.

The chain recombines TRBV9 with TRBJ2-2, with 11 bases aligning to TRBD2. Germline CDR1 SGDLS, CDR2 YYNGEE. The trim removed 3 bases at V and 2 bases at J, leaving 3 bases unmatched. The CDR3 extends over 16 amino acids. CDR3 sequence reads: CASSGSGRVNTGELFF. The CDR3 DNA sequence: TGTGCCAGCAGCGGTAGCGGGAGGGTTAACACCGGGGAGCTGTTTTTT.

This sequence joins TRBV28 and TRBJ1-1; the D gene is possibly TRBD1 (6 bases). This CDR3 is 15 amino acids long. Looked up from germline, CDR1 is MDHEN and CDR2 is SYDVKM. V gave up 3 bases and J gave up 4 bases, with 15 bases separating them. DNA of the CDR3: TGTGCCAGCAGTTTGGGGGCGCGTTATGGCACTGAAGCTTTCTTT. This codes for CASSLGARYGTEAFF.

The chain joins TRBV7-9 to TRBJ2-3; 8 bases map to TRBD2. The CDR3 runs to 17 residues. Germline V gives CDR1 SEHNR, CDR2 FQNEAQ (reference sequence). V gave up 4 bases and J gave up 1 base; unmatched junction bases: 10. CDR3 residues: CASSYGLSGSRTDTQYF. The CDR3 nucleotides are TGTGCCAGCAGCTATGGTTTGAGCGGGAGCCGCACAGATACGCAGTATTTT. The whole variable domain, filled in from reference TRBV7-9 and TRBJ2-3, reads DTGVSQNPRHKITKRGQNVTFRCDPISEHNRLYWYRQTLGQGPEFLTYFQNEAQLEKSRLLSDRFSAERPKGSFSTLEIQRTEQGDSAMYLCASSYGLSGSRTDTQYFGPGTRLTVL.

The V gene is TRBV27, the J gene TRBJ1-1, with D unresolved. Germline V gene sequence: CDR1 MNHEY, CDR2 SMNVEV (reference sequence). The CDR3 has 16 amino acids. V was shortened by 2 bases and J by 2 bases, with 15 bases between the two germline ends. For the CDR3, the DNA is TGTGCCAGCAGTTTAACTCTTTCTGGTATTAACACTGAAGCTTTCTTT. This translates into CASSLTLSGINTEAFF.

The chain recombines TRBV9 with TRBJ2-3; 11 positions match TRBD2. Trimming at V came to 4 bases and at J to 3 bases, leaving 10 bases not matched to a gene. Per the germline V gene, CDR1 is SGDLS and CDR2 is YYNGEE. The CDR3 totals 17 residues. CDR3 sequence (DNA): TGTGCCAGCAGCTTTAGCGGGAGGGCTCTCTTTACAGATACGCAGTATTTT. This gives the protein CASSFSGRALFTDTQYF.

The chain couples TRBV3-1 (or the pseudogene TRBV3-2) to TRBJ2-1; unclear D gene. Deletions cut 6 bases from V and 1 base from J, with 13 bases between. CDR1 LGHDT and CDR2 YNNKEL come from the germline V gene (reference sequence). This CDR3 contains 15 residues. CDR3 protein: CASSPEEFSYNEQFF. The CDR3 DNA reads TGTGCCAGCAGTCCAGAGGAATTTTCCTACAATGAGCAGTTCTTC.

The chain recombines TRBV19 with TRBJ1-4; 7 bases match TRBD1. Germline CDR1 reads LNHDA; CDR2 reads SQIVND (reference sequence). The length of the CDR3 is 13 residues. Losses at the gene ends were 7 bases for V and 10 bases for J; bases not matched to a gene: 9. The DNA for the CDR3 is TGTGCCAGTATGGTACAGGGGAAAGGAAAACTGTTTTTT. This encodes CASMVQGKGKLFF.

The V and J genes are TRBV11-3 and TRBJ2-3, with 11 nucleotides matching TRBD2. The V gene end was trimmed by 5 bases and the J gene end by 0 bases; junction bases not matched to a gene: 16. Germline loops: CDR1 SGHNT, CDR2 YENEEA. CDR3 size: 20 residues. CDR3 nucleotides: TGTGCCAGCAGCCCTAGGGTACTAGCGGGAGAGTTCCCTAGCACAGATACGCAGTATTTT. Translated: CASSPRVLAGEFPSTDTQYF.

This sequence joins TRBV19 and TRBJ2-2; a possible D gene is TRBD1 (6 bases). The CDR3 is 18 amino acids. V was cut by 5 bases and J by 1 base, with 20 bases left in between. Germline V gene lookup returns CDR1 LNHDA and CDR2 SQIVND (reference sequence). The DNA of the CDR3 is TGTGCCAGTAGTCCCTCCGAGTCCGGGACAATGAACACCGGGGAGCTGTTTTTT. Its protein product is CASSPSESGTMNTGELFF.

The chain uses TRBV11-2 and TRBJ2-1, with TRBD2 matching 13 bases. Germline V lookup: CDR1 SGHAT, CDR2 FQNNGV. This CDR3 has 19 residues. Trimming took 1 base from V and 9 from J; bases not matched to a gene: 15. CDR3 amino acids: CASSLGIQPGLAGSIEQFF. The CDR3, as DNA: TGTGCCAGCAGCTTAGGGATTCAACCGGGACTAGCGGGAAGTATTGAGCAGTTCTTC. Based on the CDR3 plus reference TRBV11-2 and TRBJ2-1, the full variable domain is EAGVAQSPRYKIIEKRQSVAFWCNPISGHATLYWYQQILGQGPKLLIQFQNNGVVDDSQLPKDRFSAERLKGVDSTLKIQPAKLEDSAVYLCASSLGIQPGLAGSIEQFFGPGTRLTVL.

The chain couples TRBV5-1 to TRBJ1-4, with D possibly matching TRBD1 (5 bases). V was shortened by 4 bases and J by 8 bases, with 12 bases between the two germline ends. Germline V gene sequence: CDR1 SGHRS, CDR2 YFSETQ. The CDR3 runs to 13 residues. CDR3 coding DNA: TGCGCCAGCAGCAGGGGTGGGGAAGAAAAACTGTTTTTT. It encodes CASSRGGEEKLFF. The variable domain in full, with the rest retrieved from reference TRBV5-1 and TRBJ1-4, is KAGVTQTPRYLIKTRGQQVTLSCSPISGHRSVSWYQQTPGQGLQFLFEYFSETQRNKGNFPGRFSGRQFSNSRSEMNVSTLELGDSALYLCASSRGGEEKLFFGSGTQLSVL.

The chain combines TRBV18 with TRBJ2-3; D perhaps matches TRBD1 (6 bases). Trimming took 2 bases from V and 2 from J, leaving 14 bases between them. Germline CDR1 is KGHSH and CDR2 is LQKENI. The CDR3 runs 16 residues. The CDR3 protein is CASSPGAGANTDTQYF. For the CDR3, the DNA is TGTGCCAGCTCACCAGGGGCAGGGGCGAACACAGATACGCAGTATTTT.

This clone was seen once. This chain joins TRBV7-3 and TRBJ2-1; 8 bases align to TRBD2. The CDR3 runs to 20 residues. V lost 3 bases, J lost 3 bases, and 19 bases stayed unmatched. Germline V CDR1 and CDR2: SGHTA, FQGTGA. The CDR3 spells CASSLGASGLPDPNYNEQFF. The CDR3 DNA sequence: TGTGCCAGCAGCTTGGGCGCTAGCGGGCTACCAGACCCCAACTACAATGAGCAGTTCTTC.

The rearrangement uses TRBV4-1 and TRBJ2-1; the match to TRBD2 covers 9 bases. Germline V gene sequence: CDR1 MGHRA, CDR2 YSYEKL. CDR3 length: 15 residues. Trimming cost V 3 bases and J 5 bases; bases outside gene matches: 5. CDR3 sequence: CASSQYPSGDNEQFF. Written as DNA, the CDR3 is TGCGCCAGCAGCCAGTATCCTAGCGGGGACAATGAGCAGTTCTTC.

The chain carries TRBV28 and TRBJ2-1; 12 bases fit TRBD2. This CDR3 comprises 14 residues. Per the germline V gene, CDR1 is MDHEN and CDR2 is SYDVKM. The junction had 6 bases not matched to a gene; V was cut back by 6 bases and J by 9 bases. CDR3: CASSTRTSGIEQFF. The CDR3 DNA is TGTGCCAGCAGCACCCGGACTAGCGGGATTGAGCAGTTCTTC.

The chain recombines TRBV5-4 with TRBJ2-5; D unclear. Germline CDR1 and CDR2: SGHNT and YYREEE (reference sequence). This CDR3 spans 15 amino acids. Trimming cost V 0 bases and J 3 bases, with 12 bases left between them. CDR3 sequence reads: CASSLGASLEETQYF. As DNA, the CDR3 is TGTGCCAGCAGCTTGGGGGCCTCATTGGAAGAGACCCAGTACTTC. Combining the CDR3 with reference TRBV5-4 and TRBJ2-5 gives the whole variable domain ETGVTQSPTHLIKTRGQQVTLRCSSQSGHNTVSWYQQALGQGPQFIFQYYREEENGRGNFPPRFSGLQFPNYSSELNVNALELDDSALYLCASSLGASLEETQYFGPGTRLLVL.

This rearrangement joins TRBV7-2 to TRBJ2-7; 10 nucleotides agree with TRBD2. The trim removed 4 bases at V and 5 bases at J, leaving 14 bases unmatched. CDR3 length equals 17 residues. Germline CDR1 reads SGHTA; CDR2 reads FQGNSA. The CDR3: CASSSTLLAGRYNEQYF. The CDR3 DNA reads TGTGCCAGCAGCTCCACCCTACTAGCGGGAAGGTATAACGAGCAGTACTTC. The full variable domain, with the rest looked up from reference TRBV7-2 and TRBJ2-7, is GAGVSQSPSNKVTEKGKDVELRCDPISGHTALYWYRQSLGQGLEFLIYFQGNSAPDKSGLPSDRFSAERTGGSVSTLTIQRTQQEDSAVYLCASSSTLLAGRYNEQYFGPGTRLTVT.